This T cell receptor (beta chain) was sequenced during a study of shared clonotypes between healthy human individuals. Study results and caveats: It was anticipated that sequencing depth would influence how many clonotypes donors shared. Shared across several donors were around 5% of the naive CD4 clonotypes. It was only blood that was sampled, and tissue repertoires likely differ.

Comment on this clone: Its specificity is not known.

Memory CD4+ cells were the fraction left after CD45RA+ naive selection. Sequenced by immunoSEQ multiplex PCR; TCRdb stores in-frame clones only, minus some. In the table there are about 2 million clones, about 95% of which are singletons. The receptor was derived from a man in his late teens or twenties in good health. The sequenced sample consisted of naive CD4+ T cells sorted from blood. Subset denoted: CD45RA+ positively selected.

The CDR3 nucleotides read TGTGCCAGCAGCTTCAGCGGAACCCCCGTGTACGAGCAGTACTTC. Its protein product is CASSFSGTPVYEQYF. The V gene is TRBV5-4, the J gene TRBJ2-7; possibly TRBD2 for D (5 bases). Germline CDR1 is SGHNT and CDR2 is YYREEE (reference sequence). V was cut by 2 bases and J by 4 bases, with 16 bases left in between. There are 15 residues in the CDR3.